This entry features one T cell receptor (beta chain) sequence. The CDR3 runs to 17 residues. V lost 0 bases, J lost 4 bases, and 13 bases lay in between. From germline, CDR1 is LGHNA and CDR2 YNFKEQ. The data are from a study of blood T cell repertoires in COVID-19. The assay was immunoSEQ multiplex PCR, and TCRdb's table has in-frame clones only and misses some. In the table there are approximately 53,000 clones, around 80% of which are singletons. This clonotype originated in a man aged 35 to 55 with acute or convalescent COVID-19. The chain has TRBV4-2 and TRBJ2-6, with a tentative D call TRBD2 (6 bases). Sequences were obtained from peripheral blood. The CDR3 protein is CASSQEMSGSGANVLTF. Written as DNA, the CDR3 is TGTGCCAGCAGCCAAGAGATGTCCGGGAGCGGGGCCAACGTCCTGACTTTC.